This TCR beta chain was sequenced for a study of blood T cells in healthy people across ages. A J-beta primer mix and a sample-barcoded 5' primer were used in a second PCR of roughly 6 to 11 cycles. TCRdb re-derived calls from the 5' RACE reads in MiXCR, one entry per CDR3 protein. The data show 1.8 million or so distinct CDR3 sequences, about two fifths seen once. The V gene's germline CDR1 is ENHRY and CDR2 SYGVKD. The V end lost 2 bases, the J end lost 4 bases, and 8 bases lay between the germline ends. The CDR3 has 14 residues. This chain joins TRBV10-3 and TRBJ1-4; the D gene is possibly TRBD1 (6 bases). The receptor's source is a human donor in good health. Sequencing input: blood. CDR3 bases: TGTGCCATCAGTGAGGGACAGTTTAATGAAAAACTGTTTTTT. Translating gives CAISEGQFNEKLFF.